These 22 T cell receptor beta chains share one sample of origin, sequenced in a study of T cells in Graves' hyperthyroidism and ophthalmopathy (dated by TCRdb to about 2019). Library construction relied on multiplex PCR. Instrument used: Illumina HiSeq 2000. TCR beta CDR3 regions were amplified from RNA transcripts. The TCR CDR3 was subjected to a first round of RT-PCR using the HTBI primer set and the Qiagen OneStep RT-PCR kit. TCRdb handled the public reads itself, with Q25 trimming in fastp and clone calling in MiXCR, and kept productive beta chains. Here each entry gathers all rows of one CDR3 protein and keeps the most common genes and DNA. This sample gives 500,000 to 600,000 distinct CDR3 sequences in total; around 42% of them show up just once. In total, the top ten clones hold roughly 19% of the sample. Sequencing was carried out using peripheral blood or thyroid tissue (not recorded which). These receptors all stem from an adult woman with Graves' disease, either hyperthyroidism or ophthalmopathy (not recorded which).

This clonotype was observed at least ten times. The gene calls are TRBV7-2 and TRBJ2-7; 9 bases agree with TRBD2. Germline CDR1 and CDR2: SGHTA and FQGNSA. This CDR3 has 14 amino acids. The J segment lost 12 bases and the V segment lost 1 base, leaving 10 bases of the junction unmatched. Written as DNA, the CDR3 is TGTGCCAGCAGCTTAGGGGGGACTAGCCTACGCGGGTACTTC. Its translation is CASSLGGTSLRGYF.

The rearrangement uses TRBV11-2 and TRBJ2-2, with D possibly matching TRBD2 (5 bases). Germline CDR1 SGHAT, CDR2 FQNNGV. The CDR3 has 16 residues. V dropped 5 bases and J dropped 7 bases, with 20 bases sitting between them. CDR3 DNA: TGTGCCAGCAGCCCGCTTTGGTGGCGGGTTAGCGGGGAGCTGTTTTTT. Its translation is CASSPLWWRVSGELFF.

The chain recombines TRBV29-1 with TRBJ1-2; tentative D call: TRBD1 (5 bases). The germline V and J ends were trimmed by 0 bases and 11 bases, with 16 bases remaining between them. Germline-derived CDR1 and CDR2 are SQVTM and ANQGSEA. The CDR3 totals 13 residues. The CDR3 loop is CSVEDLAGITYTF. CDR3 DNA: TGCAGCGTTGAAGATCTGGCAGGGATAACTTACACCTTC.

CDR3 protein: CASSARQGIDYEQYF. The CDR3 nucleotides read TGTGCCAGCAGCGCAAGACAGGGAATCGATTACGAGCAGTACTTC. The chain uses TRBV7-9 and TRBJ2-7; 7 bases align to TRBD1. Germline V gene lookup returns CDR1 SEHNR and CDR2 FQNEAQ (reference sequence). This CDR3 spans 15 amino acids. V trimming: 5 bases; J trimming: 4 bases; junction bases outside the gene matches: 11.

This chain connects TRBV29-1 to TRBJ2-2; 9 nucleotides line up with TRBD2. Germline V gene data show CDR1 as SQVTM and CDR2 as ANQGSEA. This CDR3 is built from 12 residues. CDR3 sequence reads: CRRSGSTGELFF. CDR3 DNA: TGCAGACGTAGCGGGAGCACCGGGGAGCTGTTTTTT.

This clonotype was seen a handful of times. V and J are TRBV5-1 and TRBJ2-2; the D gene is possibly TRBD2 (5 bases). CDR1 is SGHRS, CDR2 YFSETQ, per germline. The length of the CDR3 is 18 residues. V lost 1 base to trimming and J lost 0 bases, with 16 bases between them. Here the CDR3 DNA reads TGCGCCAGCAGCTTGTTAGGGCTCAGGAGGACGAACACCGGGGAGCTGTTTTTT. It codes for CASSLLGLRRTNTGELFF.

The V gene is TRBV28, the J gene TRBJ1-3; D perhaps matches TRBD1 (6 bases). Germline loops: CDR1 MDHEN, CDR2 SYDVKM. Trimming cost V 6 bases and J 10 bases, with 13 bases left between them. The CDR3 spans 12 residues. CDR3 in amino acids: CASSSRGGTIYF. The CDR3 DNA follows: TGTGCCAGCAGCTCACGAGGGGGAACCATATATTTT. The entire variable domain, with the rest obtained from reference TRBV28 and TRBJ1-3, is as follows: DVKVTQSSRYLVKRTGEKVFLECVQDMDHENMFWYRQDPGLGLRLIYFSYDVKMKEKGDIPEGYSVSREKKERFSLILESASTNQTSMYLCASSSRGGTIYFGEGSWLTVV.

This clonotype was observed at least ten times. The chain carries TRBV6-5 and TRBJ2-7, with 14 bases matching TRBD2. J gave up 6 bases and V 2 bases, and 6 bases lay outside the gene matches. The CDR3 runs to 16 residues. Germline V lookup: CDR1 MNHEY, CDR2 SVGAGI. CDR3: CASSYVGLAGGGEQYF. In DNA, the CDR3 is TGTGCCAGCAGTTACGTCGGACTAGCGGGAGGCGGCGAGCAGTACTTC.

This clonotype was recorded at least ten times. This rearrangement joins TRBV25-1 to TRBJ2-7, with 8 bases aligning to TRBD1. Trimming took 7 bases from V and 5 from J; bases not matched to a gene: 7. This CDR3 contains 13 residues. The germline gives CDR1 MGHDK, CDR2 SYGVNS. Here the CDR3 reads CASKRQGSHEQYF. DNA of the CDR3: TGTGCCAGCAAACGACAGGGGTCGCACGAGCAGTACTTC.

This clonotype was counted ten times or more. The V and J genes are TRBV4-2 and TRBJ2-6; 10 bases fit TRBD2. The trim removed 5 bases at V and 0 bases at J, leaving 4 bases unmatched. The CDR3 runs 17 residues. CDR1 LGHNA and CDR2 YNFKEQ come from the germline V gene. The CDR3 sequence: CASSELAGNSGANVLTF. The CDR3 bases are TGTGCCAGCAGCGAACTAGCGGGGAACTCTGGGGCCAACGTCCTGACTTTC.

This clonotype was counted ten times or more. This chain links TRBV20-1 with TRBJ2-2, with D maybe TRBD2 (6 bases). V lost 5 bases to trimming and J lost 7 bases, with 8 bases between them. The V gene's germline CDR1 is DFQATT and CDR2 SNEGSKA (reference sequence). The CDR3 totals 11 residues. CDR3 sequence: CSAGGNGELFF. The DNA for the CDR3 is TGCAGTGCTGGGGGGAACGGGGAGCTGTTTTTT.

The V call is TRBV7-9, the J call TRBJ1-5; 12 bases match TRBD1. Looked up from germline, CDR1 is SEHNR and CDR2 is FQNEAQ (reference sequence). V shed 7 bases, J shed 4 bases, and the junction held 11 bases outside the gene matches. This CDR3 contains 17 residues. CDR3 protein: CASTPRGDRGRNQPQHF. CDR3 coding DNA: TGTGCCAGCACCCCCCGAGGGGACAGGGGGCGAAATCAGCCCCAGCATTTT.

The chain links TRBV10-3 to TRBJ1-6; D is undetermined. The V gene lost 6 bases and the J gene lost 3 bases, with 12 bases spanning the gap. The CDR3 sequence is 15 residues long. The V gene's germline CDR1 is ENHRY and CDR2 SYGVKD. In nucleotides, the CDR3 is TGTGCCATCAGGTCTAGTTCCTACTATAATTCACCCCTCCACTTT. Translating gives CAIRSSSYYNSPLHF.

This clonotype was found once. V gene TRBV20-1 combines with J gene TRBJ2-5; D may be TRBD1 (5 bases). V lost 4 bases and J 5 bases, leaving 17 bases between the germline ends. Per germline, CDR1 DFQATT and CDR2 SNEGSKA (reference sequence). This CDR3 comprises 14 residues. This CDR3 reads CSAIGAGNGETQYF. CDR3 coding DNA: TGCAGTGCTATTGGGGCTGGTAATGGGGAGACCCAGTACTTC.

Regarding this clonotype: Sequence at one end of the junction differs from germline and may be a read error. The chain carries TRBV7-6 and TRBJ2-7; 7 nucleotides agree with TRBD2. The CDR3 runs to 16 residues. Germline CDR1 and CDR2: SGHVS and FNYEAQ. CDR3 DNA sequence: TGTGTCAGCAGCTTAGCGTCGGGGGGAAAGTCCTACGAGCAGTACTTC. This gives the protein CVSSLASGGKSYEQYF.

V is TRBV2 and J is TRBJ1-2, with a weak D call TRBD1 (6 bases). V shed 2 bases and J shed 6 bases, with 13 bases lying between them. The CDR3 has 14 residues. Looked up from germline, CDR1 is SNHLY and CDR2 is FYNNEI. The CDR3 sequence: CASSEQTGRNGYTF. The CDR3 DNA follows: TGTGCCAGCAGTGAACAAACAGGGAGGAATGGCTACACCTTC.

At least ten counts were recorded for this clonotype. The rearrangement joins TRBV19 to TRBJ1-2, with D possibly TRBD1 on 5 matching bases. V was shortened by 2 bases and J by 6 bases, with 10 bases between the two germline ends. Germline CDR1 LNHDA, CDR2 SQIVND (reference sequence). The CDR3 contains 13 residues. CDR3 DNA: TGTGCCAGTAGTATACGGGGGGAGAATGGCTACACCTTC. Translation: CASSIRGENGYTF.

This chain joins TRBV7-3 and TRBJ2-2; D may be TRBD1 or TRBD2 (5 bases each). Germline CDR1 and CDR2: SGHTA and FQGTGA. V was clipped by 3 bases and J by 4 bases, with 21 bases between them. CDR3 length: 18 residues. The CDR3 region has the DNA TGTGCCAGCAGCTTCCCCGGGGCAGGGTGGGGGAGCACCGGGGAGCTGTTTTTT. This sequence encodes CASSFPGAGWGSTGELFF. Full variable domain (outside the CDR3, taken from reference TRBV7-3 and TRBJ2-2): GAGVSQTPSNKVTEKGKYVELRCDPISGHTALYWYRQSLGQGPEFLIYFQGTGAADDSGLPNDRFFAVRPEGSVSTLKIQRTERGDSAVYLCASSFPGAGWGSTGELFFGEGSRLTVL.

This clonotype has a single count. J is TRBJ1-1 and V is TRBV4-1; TRBD1 matches 7 bases. The CDR3 length is 14 residues. Germline loops: CDR1 MGHRA, CDR2 YSYEKL. V lost 5 bases, J lost 4 bases, and 7 bases stayed unmatched. This CDR3 reads CASSENRGLTEAFF. CDR3 coding DNA: TGCGCCAGCAGCGAAAACAGGGGTCTCACTGAAGCTTTCTTT.

V is TRBV5-5 and J is TRBJ2-7; D is undetermined. Trimming left V 2 bases short and J 2 bases short, with 14 bases between. CDR1 is SGHKS and CDR2 is YYEKEE in the germline V gene (reference sequence). The CDR3 extends over 15 amino acids. As DNA, the CDR3 is TGTGCCAGCAGCTTCATGACCAGGAACCCCTACGAGCAGTACTTC. The encoded protein is CASSFMTRNPYEQYF.

A remark on this clonotype: One end of the junction varies from germline; a read error may be responsible. The rearrangement uses TRBV7-2 and TRBJ1-1, with a possible D match to TRBD1 (6 bases). Per germline, CDR1 SGHTA and CDR2 FQGNSA. The CDR3 is 15 amino acids. CDR3 coding DNA: TGCGCCAGCAGCTTCGCCGGGACAACGAACACTGAAGCCTTCTTT. It translates to CASSFAGTTNTEAFF.

Ten or more counts support this clonotype. The chain carries TRBV5-1 and TRBJ1-4, with no clear D. Germline V CDR1 and CDR2: SGHRS, YFSETQ. Trimming removed 3 bases from V and 3 bases from J, with 15 bases in between. This CDR3 comprises 16 residues. This chain's CDR3 is CASSSLYGKSNEKLFF. The CDR3 DNA follows: TGCGCCAGCAGCTCCCTATACGGGAAATCTAATGAAAAACTGTTTTTT.